This note documents a single T cell receptor beta chain sequence. Its matching antigen is unknown. This sample stems from a study of Ad26.COV2.S vaccination and SARS-CoV-2 variants. Treatment: roughly 18 received Ad26.COV2.S at low or high dose, single or two shots; several received placebo; per-sample allocation not given. Specimen acquisition occurred on day 63 following the initial vaccine or placebo injection. It was an adult aged 18-55 years in Boston who was the donor. The vaccine antigen was prefusion-stabilized Wuhan SARS-CoV-2 spike. Overall study findings and caveats: Reports say spike-specific CD8+ and CD4+ T cell responses covered substantial breadth after vaccination.

The CDR3 extends over 15 amino acids. CDR1 and CDR2 (germline): MNHEY, SVGAGI. V was clipped by 8 bases and J by 2 bases, with 19 bases between them. Repertoires were generated with immunoSEQ multiplex PCR, while TCRdb's copy carries only in-frame clones and drops some. The data show hundreds of thousands of clones, about 88% seen once. The sequence was collected from a person aged 18 to 59 who received the Ad26.COV2.S COVID-19 vaccine or a placebo. Sequencing was performed on peripheral blood, taken in a trial of Ad26.COV2.S vaccine versus placebo. The chain links TRBV6-5 to TRBJ2-7, with D perhaps TRBD1 (6 bases). CDR3 residues: CASHLSGAIPYEQYF. CDR3 bases: TGTGCCAGCCATTTATCAGGGGCGATCCCCTACGAGCAGTACTTC.